This T cell receptor beta chain was sequenced for a study of OX40 agonist ivuxolimab in advanced cancers. About the study: The group had a mean age of about 60 years, ranged from about 20 to 85, and was less than 85% male. Study-level findings and limits: More expanded clones were seen, on average, in CD8+ T cells than in CD4+.

Losses at the gene ends were 1 base for V and 0 bases for J; bases not matched to a gene: 6. The CDR3 totals 16 residues. CDR1 MDHEN and CDR2 SYDVKM come from the germline V gene. The method was immunoSEQ multiplex PCR; TCRdb's version includes in-frame clones alone and lacks a portion of them. This table holds fewer than 80,000 clones, about 89% found once. About this clone: The target antigen is unknown.

This material consisted of CD4+ or CD8+ T cells sorted from blood, taken in a trial of the OX40 agonist ivuxolimab. The source of this sequence is an adult with an advanced solid tumor such as melanoma, head and neck, liver or kidney cancer. The J gene is TRBJ2-7, the V gene TRBV28; 7 positions agree with TRBD1. CDR3 in amino acids: CASSLLLGDSSYEQYF. CDR3 coding DNA: TGTGCCAGCAGTTTATTGTTGGGGGACAGCTCCTACGAGCAGTACTTC.